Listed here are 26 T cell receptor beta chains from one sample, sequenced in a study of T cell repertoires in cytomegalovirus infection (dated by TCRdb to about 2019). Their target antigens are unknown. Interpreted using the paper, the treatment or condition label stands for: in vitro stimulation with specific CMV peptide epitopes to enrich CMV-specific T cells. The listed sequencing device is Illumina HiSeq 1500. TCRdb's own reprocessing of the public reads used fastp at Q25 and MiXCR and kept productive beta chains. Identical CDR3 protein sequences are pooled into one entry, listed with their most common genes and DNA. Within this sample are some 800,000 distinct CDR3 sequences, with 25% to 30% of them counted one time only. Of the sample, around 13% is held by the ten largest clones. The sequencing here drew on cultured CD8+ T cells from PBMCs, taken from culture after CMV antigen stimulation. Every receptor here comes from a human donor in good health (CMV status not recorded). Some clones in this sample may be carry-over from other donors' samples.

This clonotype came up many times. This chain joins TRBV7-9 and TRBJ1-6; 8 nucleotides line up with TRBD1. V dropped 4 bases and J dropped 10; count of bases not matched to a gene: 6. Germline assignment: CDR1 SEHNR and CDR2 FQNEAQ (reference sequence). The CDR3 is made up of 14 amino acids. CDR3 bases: TGTGCCAGCAGCTCGACAGGGGTGGACTCACCCCTCCACTTT. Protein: CASSSTGVDSPLHF. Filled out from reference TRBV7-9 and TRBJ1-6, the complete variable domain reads DTGVSQNPRHKITKRGQNVTFRCDPISEHNRLYWYRQTLGQGPEFLTYFQNEAQLEKSRLLSDRFSAERPKGSFSTLEIQRTEQGDSAMYLCASSSTGVDSPLHFGNGTRLTVT.

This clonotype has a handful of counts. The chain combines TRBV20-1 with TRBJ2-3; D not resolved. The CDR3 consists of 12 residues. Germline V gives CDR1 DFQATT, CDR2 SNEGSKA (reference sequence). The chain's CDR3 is CSLELGTDTQYF. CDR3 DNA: TGCAGCCTTGAATTGGGCACAGATACGCAGTATTTT.

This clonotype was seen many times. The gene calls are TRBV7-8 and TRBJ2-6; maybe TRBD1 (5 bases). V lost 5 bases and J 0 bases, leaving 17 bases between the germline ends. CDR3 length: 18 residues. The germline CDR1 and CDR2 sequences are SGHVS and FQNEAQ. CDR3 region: CASSPESPGYSGANVLTF. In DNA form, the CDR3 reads TGTGCCAGCAGCCCCGAAAGCCCAGGGTACTCTGGGGCCAACGTCCTGACTTTC. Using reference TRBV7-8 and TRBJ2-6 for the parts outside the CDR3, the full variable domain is GAGVSQSPRYKVAKRGQDVALRCDPISGHVSLFWYQQALGQGPEFLTYFQNEAQLDKSGLPSDRFFAERPEGSVSTLKIQRTQQEDSAVYLCASSPESPGYSGANVLTFGAGSRLTVL.

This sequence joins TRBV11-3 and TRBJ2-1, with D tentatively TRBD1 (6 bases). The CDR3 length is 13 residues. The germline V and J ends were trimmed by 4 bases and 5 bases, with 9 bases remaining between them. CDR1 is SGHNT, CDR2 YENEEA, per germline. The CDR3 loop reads CASSSRQDNEQFF. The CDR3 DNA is TGTGCCAGCAGCTCACGACAGGACAATGAGCAGTTCTTC.

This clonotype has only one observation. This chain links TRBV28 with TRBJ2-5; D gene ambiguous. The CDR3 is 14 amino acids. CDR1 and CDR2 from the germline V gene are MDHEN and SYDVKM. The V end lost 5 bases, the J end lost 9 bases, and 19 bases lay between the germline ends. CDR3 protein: CASSLSFGPSAQYF. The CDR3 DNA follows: TGTGCCAGCAGTCTATCCTTCGGGCCGTCAGCCCAGTACTTC.

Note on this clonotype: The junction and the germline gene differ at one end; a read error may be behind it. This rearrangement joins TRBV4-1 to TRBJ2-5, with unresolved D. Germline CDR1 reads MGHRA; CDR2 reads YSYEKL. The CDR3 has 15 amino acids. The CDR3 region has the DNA TGTGCCAGCAGCCAACGGACGGCACTAACAGAGACCCAGTACTTC. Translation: CASSQRTALTETQYF.

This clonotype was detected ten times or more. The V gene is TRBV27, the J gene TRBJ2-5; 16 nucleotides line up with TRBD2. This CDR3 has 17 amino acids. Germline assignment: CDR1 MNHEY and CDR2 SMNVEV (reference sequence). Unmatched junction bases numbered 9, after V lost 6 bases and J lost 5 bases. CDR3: CASRPGTSGGAWETQYF. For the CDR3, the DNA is TGTGCCAGCAGACCCGGGACTAGCGGGGGGGCGTGGGAGACCCAGTACTTC.

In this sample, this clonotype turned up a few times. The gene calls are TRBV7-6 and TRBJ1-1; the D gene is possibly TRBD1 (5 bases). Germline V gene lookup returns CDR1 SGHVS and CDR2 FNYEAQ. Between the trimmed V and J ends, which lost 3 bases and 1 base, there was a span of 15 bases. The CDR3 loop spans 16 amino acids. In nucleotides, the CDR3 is TGTGCCAGCAGCTTCGAGACGGGGGGTCCGAACACTGAAGCTTTCTTT. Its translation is CASSFETGGPNTEAFF.

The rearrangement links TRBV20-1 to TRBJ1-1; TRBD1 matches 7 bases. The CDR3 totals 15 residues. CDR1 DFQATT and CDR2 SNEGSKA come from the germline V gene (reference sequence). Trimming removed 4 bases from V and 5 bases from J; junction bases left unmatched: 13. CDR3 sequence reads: CSATDPLLQGTEAFF. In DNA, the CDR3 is TGCAGTGCTACCGACCCTCTTTTACAGGGGACTGAAGCTTTCTTT.

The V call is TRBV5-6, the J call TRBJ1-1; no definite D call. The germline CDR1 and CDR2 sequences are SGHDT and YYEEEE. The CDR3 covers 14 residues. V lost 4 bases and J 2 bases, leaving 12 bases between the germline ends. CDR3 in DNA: TGTGCCAGCAGCCCCTCTCTCGAAAACACTGAAGCTTTCTTT. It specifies CASSPSLENTEAFF.

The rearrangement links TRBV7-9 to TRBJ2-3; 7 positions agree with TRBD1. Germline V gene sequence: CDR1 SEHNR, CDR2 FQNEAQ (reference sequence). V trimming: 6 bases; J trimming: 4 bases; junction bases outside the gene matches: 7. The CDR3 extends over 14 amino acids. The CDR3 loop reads CASRDGQDADTQYF. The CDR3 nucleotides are TGTGCCAGCAGAGATGGACAGGACGCAGATACGCAGTATTTT.

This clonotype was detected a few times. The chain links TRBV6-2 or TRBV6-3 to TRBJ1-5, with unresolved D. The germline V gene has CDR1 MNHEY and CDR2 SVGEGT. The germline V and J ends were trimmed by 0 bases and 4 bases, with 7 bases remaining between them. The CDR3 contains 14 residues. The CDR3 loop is CASSYSYGNQPQHF. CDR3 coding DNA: TGTGCCAGCAGTTACTCTTACGGGAATCAGCCCCAGCATTTT.

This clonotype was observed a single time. CDR3 region: CASKNDRYSYEQYV. CDR3 nucleotide sequence: TGTGCCAGTAAGAACGACAGGTACTCCTACGAGCAGTACGTC. The rearrangement links TRBV19 to TRBJ2-7, with D tentatively TRBD1 (6 bases). CDR1 is LNHDA, CDR2 SQIVND, per germline (reference sequence). Trimming cost V 7 bases and J 0 bases, with 13 bases left between them. The CDR3 runs to 14 residues.

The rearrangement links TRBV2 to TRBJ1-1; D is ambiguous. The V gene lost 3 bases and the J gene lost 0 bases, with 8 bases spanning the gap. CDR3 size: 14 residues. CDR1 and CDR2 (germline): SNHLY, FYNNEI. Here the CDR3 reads CASSDDAMNTEAFF. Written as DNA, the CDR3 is TGTGCCAGCAGTGATGACGCAATGAACACTGAAGCTTTCTTT.

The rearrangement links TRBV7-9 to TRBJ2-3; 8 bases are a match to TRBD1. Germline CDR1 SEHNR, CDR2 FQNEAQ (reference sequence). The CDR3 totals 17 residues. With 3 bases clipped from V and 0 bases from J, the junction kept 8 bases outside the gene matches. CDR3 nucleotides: TGTGCCAGCAGCTTCCCGGACAGGGTAGGAAGCACAGATACGCAGTATTTT. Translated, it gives CASSFPDRVGSTDTQYF.

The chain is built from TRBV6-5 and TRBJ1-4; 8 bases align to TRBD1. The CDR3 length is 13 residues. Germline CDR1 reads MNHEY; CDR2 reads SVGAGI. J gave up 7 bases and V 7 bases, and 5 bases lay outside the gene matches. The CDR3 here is CASKAGGVEKLFF. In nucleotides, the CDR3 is TGTGCCAGCAAGGCAGGGGGCGTTGAAAAACTGTTTTTT.

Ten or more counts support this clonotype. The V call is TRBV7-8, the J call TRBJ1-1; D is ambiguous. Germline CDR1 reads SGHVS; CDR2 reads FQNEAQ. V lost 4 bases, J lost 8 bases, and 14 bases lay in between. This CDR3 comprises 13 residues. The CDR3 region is CASSSIRTAEAFF. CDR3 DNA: TGTGCCAGCAGCTCCATCCGGACGGCGGAAGCTTTCTTT.

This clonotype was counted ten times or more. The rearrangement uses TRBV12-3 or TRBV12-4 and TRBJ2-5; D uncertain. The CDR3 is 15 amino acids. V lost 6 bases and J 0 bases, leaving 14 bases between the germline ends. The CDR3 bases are TGTGCCAGCAGCGCTCTTATTGGGTACCAAGAGACCCAGTACTTC. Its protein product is CASSALIGYQETQYF.

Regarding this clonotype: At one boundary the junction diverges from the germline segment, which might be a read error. The CDR3 region is CASRLGLAGGYSNEQFF. The CDR3 nucleotides are TGTGCCAGCAGATTGGGACTAGCGGGGGGGTACTCCAATGAGCAGTTCTTC. The chain joins TRBV5-6 to TRBJ2-1; 16 nucleotides match TRBD2. Germline V gives CDR1 SGHDT, CDR2 YYEEEE. The CDR3 covers 17 residues.

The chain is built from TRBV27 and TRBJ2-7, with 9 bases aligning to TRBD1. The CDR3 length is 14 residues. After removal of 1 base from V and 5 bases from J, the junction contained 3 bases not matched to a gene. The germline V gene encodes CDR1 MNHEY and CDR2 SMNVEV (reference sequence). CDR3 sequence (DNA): TGTGCCAGCAGTTTATACAGGGGGCAGAACGAGCAGTACTTC. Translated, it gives CASSLYRGQNEQYF.

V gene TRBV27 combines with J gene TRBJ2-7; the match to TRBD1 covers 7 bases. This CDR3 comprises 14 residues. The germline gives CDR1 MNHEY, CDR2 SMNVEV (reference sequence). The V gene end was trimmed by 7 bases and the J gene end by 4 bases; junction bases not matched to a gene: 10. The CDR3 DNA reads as TGTGCCAGCACCTCCCTAAGGGGGCCTTACGAGCAGTACTTC. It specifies CASTSLRGPYEQYF.

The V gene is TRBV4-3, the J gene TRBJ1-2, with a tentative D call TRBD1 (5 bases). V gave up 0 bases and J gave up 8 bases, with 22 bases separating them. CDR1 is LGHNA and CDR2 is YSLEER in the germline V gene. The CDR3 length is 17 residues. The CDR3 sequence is CASSQDRGMRGLSGYTF. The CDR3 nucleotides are TGCGCCAGCAGCCAAGATCGGGGGATGAGAGGTCTTTCCGGCTACACCTTC.

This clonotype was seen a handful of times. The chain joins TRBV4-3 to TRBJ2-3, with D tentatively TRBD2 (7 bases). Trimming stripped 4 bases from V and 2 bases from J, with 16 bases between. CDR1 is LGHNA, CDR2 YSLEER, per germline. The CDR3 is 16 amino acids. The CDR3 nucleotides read TGCGCCAGCAGCCCCTCTCCGGGGGGCGCCACAGATACGCAGTATTTT. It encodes CASSPSPGGATDTQYF.

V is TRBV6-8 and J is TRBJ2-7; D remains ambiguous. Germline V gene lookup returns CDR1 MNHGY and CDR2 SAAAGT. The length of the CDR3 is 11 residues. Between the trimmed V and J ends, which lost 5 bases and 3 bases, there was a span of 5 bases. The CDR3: CASSNDYEQYF. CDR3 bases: TGTGCCAGCAGTAACGACTACGAGCAGTACTTC.

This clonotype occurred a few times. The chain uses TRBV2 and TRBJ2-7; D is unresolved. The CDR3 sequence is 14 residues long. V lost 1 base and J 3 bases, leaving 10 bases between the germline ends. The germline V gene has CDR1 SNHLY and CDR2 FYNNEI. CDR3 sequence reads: CASSEDGGNYEQYF. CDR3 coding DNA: TGTGCCAGCAGTGAAGATGGCGGAAACTACGAGCAGTACTTC.

The CDR3 loop is CATSDGRLAPGELFF. The CDR3 DNA is TGTGCCACCAGTGATGGAAGGTTAGCCCCCGGGGAGCTGTTTTTT. This rearrangement joins TRBV24-1 to TRBJ2-2; D remains ambiguous. The V end lost 3 bases, the J end lost 6 bases, and 13 bases lay between the germline ends. Germline values: CDR1 KGHDR, CDR2 SFDVKD. The length of the CDR3 is 15 residues.